This T cell receptor beta chain comes out of a study of T cell responses to AZD1222 COVID-19 vaccine. Points from the study as a whole: Nearly half of the spike-specific TCRs reportedly recognize variant regions that carry no mutations. Two AZD1222 administrations were followed by greater Spike-specific TCR breadth and depth. The donors showed a predominance of white British ancestry and of females, with possible underestimation of clonal diversity.

The CDR3 consists of 12 residues. CDR1 and CDR2 (germline): PRHDT, FYEKMQ (reference sequence). V was shortened by 4 bases and J by 0 bases, with 4 bases between the two germline ends. About this clone: The antigen is not known.

Only in-frame clones appear in the TCRdb table, and some are missing; sequencing was by immunoSEQ multiplex PCR. Of about 160,000 clones listed, roughly 90% were seen once; the top ten hold approximately 1.5%. The sample consisted of peripheral blood, taken on day 0 of AZD1222 vaccination. This TCR was recovered from an adult in good health. The gene calls are TRBV13 and TRBJ2-7; no definite D call. The CDR3 DNA follows: TGTGCCAGCAGCTCCCACTCCTACGAGCAGTACTTC. Protein: CASSSHSYEQYF.